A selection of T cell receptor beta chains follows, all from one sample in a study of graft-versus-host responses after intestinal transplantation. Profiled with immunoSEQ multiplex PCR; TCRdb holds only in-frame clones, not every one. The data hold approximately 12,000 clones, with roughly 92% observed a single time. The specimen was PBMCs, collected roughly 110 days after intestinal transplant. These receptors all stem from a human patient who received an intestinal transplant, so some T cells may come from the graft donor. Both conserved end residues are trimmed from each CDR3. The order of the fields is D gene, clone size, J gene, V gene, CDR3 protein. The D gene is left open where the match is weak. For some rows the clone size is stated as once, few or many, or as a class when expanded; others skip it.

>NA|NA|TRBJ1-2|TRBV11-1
ASSLSSEAGKTYGYT
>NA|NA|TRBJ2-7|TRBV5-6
ASSQAGHYEQY
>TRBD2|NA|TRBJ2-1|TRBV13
ASSPTLAGGGIGQF
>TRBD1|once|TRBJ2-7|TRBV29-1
SAGGFNEQY
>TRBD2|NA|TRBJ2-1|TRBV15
ATTKTSEGGNEQF
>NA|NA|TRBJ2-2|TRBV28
ASSFGVTNTGELF
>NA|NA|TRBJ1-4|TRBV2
ASTVGGWSNEKLF
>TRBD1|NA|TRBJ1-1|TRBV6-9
AGSPPAGGTEAF
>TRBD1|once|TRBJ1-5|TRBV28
ASSLWGQDSNQPQH
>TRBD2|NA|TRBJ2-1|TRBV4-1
ASSLLHQRDYNEQF
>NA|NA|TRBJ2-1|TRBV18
ASSNVSSYNEQF
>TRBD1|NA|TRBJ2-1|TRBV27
ASRISGTAFFEQF
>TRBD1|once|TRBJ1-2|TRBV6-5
ASTTGLGYGYT
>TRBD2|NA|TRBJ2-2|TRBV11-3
ASSRIPGTSSVGELF
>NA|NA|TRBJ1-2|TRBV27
ASSLFSGDGYT
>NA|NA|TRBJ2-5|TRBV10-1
ASSESGGAETQY
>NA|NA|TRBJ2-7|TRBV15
ATSRGARDEQY
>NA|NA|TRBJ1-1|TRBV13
ASSLGGSTEAF
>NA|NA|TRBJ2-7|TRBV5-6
ASSSPSSYEQY
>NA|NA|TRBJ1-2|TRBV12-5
ASGLVRVENYGYT
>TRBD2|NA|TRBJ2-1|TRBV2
ATPPATSGFNEQF
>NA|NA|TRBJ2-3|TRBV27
ASGALGTGTSTDTQY
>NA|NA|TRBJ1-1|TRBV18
ASSPLVGAMNTEAF
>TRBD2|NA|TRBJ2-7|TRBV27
ASSLGLAEIEQY
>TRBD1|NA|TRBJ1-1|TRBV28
ASSSSLAGTANTEAF
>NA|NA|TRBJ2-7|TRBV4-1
ASSQGSTYEQY
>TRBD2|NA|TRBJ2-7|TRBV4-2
ASSQETSGSTYEQY
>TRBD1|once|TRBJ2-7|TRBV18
ASSPPGTVYEQY
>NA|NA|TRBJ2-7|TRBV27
ASSLTSASSTYEQY
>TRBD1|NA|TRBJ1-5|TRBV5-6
ASSLGQGGQPQH
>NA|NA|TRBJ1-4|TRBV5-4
ASSLAGNEKLF
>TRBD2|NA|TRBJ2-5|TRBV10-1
ASSESFIAGGKETQY
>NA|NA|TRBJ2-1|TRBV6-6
ASRSGGDEQF
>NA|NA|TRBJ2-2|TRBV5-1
ASSLKQGNTGELF
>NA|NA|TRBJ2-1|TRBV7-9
ASSRDSSEQF
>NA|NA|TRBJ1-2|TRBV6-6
ASSYSTGGELQ
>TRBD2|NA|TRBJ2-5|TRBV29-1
SAPAPGNSGREVGQETQY
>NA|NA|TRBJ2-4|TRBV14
ASSQGGTPY
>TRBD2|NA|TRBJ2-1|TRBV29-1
SVEVSGSSYNEQF
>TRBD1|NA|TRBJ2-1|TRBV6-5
ASSYSRGRNYNEQF
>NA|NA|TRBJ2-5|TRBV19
ASTSSGLKTQY